This TCR beta chain was profiled in a study of cytomegalovirus exposure and HLA in healthy donors. Study-wide results and caveats: Available immune exposure information covered CMV serostatus only.

The donors gave bone marrow, and they were healthy. This donor's file did not include a recorded CMV serostatus. Deletions cut 4 bases from V and 0 bases from J, with 16 bases between. The CDR3 sequence is 17 residues long. Per germline, CDR1 MDHEN and CDR2 SYDVKM. As regards this clone: Antigen specificity is unknown.

13 Jbeta primers and 60 Vbeta primers were used for the PCR. The data were produced by immunoSEQ multiplex PCR, yet TCRdb's version contains in-frame clones alone and is incomplete. The table includes about 110,000 clones, over 60% detected once. The receptor was isolated from a human donor in good health. V and J are TRBV28 and TRBJ1-3, with no clear D. The sequenced sample consisted of PBMCs. The CDR3 DNA reads as TGTGCCAGCAGTTCCGACTCTGGCGGGAACTCTGGAAACACCATATATTTT. It is translated as CASSSDSGGNSGNTIYF.